One and the same sample provided the 5 T cell receptor beta chains below, sequenced in a study of blood T cell repertoires in COVID-19. Method: immunoSEQ multiplex PCR; TCRdb's copy keeps in-frame clones and lacks some. The table shows 250,000 to 350,000 clones, with approximately 85% occurring only once. Sequencing used peripheral blood. All receptors come from a human donor with COVID-19, enrolled during active disease. The donor label of this sample is uncertain.

V is TRBV19 and J is TRBJ2-7; TRBD2 aligns across 9 bases. V was pared by 6 bases and J by 3 bases, with 6 bases of the junction left unmatched. This CDR3 contains 14 residues. CDR1 is LNHDA, CDR2 SQIVND, per germline (reference sequence). The CDR3 protein is CASSRLAENYEQYF. CDR3 nucleotide sequence: TGTGCCAGTAGCCGACTAGCGGAGAACTACGAGCAGTACTTC.

Points on this clone: Other nucleotide sequences in the sample specify the same CDR3. This sequence joins TRBV5-1 and TRBJ2-5, with 8 positions matching TRBD2. This CDR3 spans 14 amino acids. V was pared by 0 bases and J by 3 bases, with 1 base of the junction left unmatched. Germline V lookup: CDR1 SGHRS, CDR2 YFSETQ. CDR3 loop: CASSLVLAEETQYF. The CDR3 DNA sequence: TGCGCCAGCAGCTTGGTACTAGCGGAAGAGACCCAGTACTTC.

The sample holds a few counts of this clone. The V call is TRBV29-1, the J call TRBJ2-1; D is possibly TRBD2 (5 bases). The germline V and J ends were trimmed by 6 bases and 7 bases, with 13 bases remaining between them. CDR3 size: 12 residues. In germline, CDR1 is SQVTM, CDR2 ANQGSEA. CDR3 residues: CSVRVAGNEQFF. The CDR3 nucleotides are TGCAGCGTCCGCGTCGCGGGTAATGAGCAGTTCTTC.

V gene TRBV2 combines with J gene TRBJ1-4; D perhaps matches TRBD1 (5 bases). Deletions cut 3 bases from V and 10 bases from J, with 6 bases between. CDR1 SNHLY and CDR2 FYNNEI come from the germline V gene. The CDR3 sequence is 11 residues long. The chain's CDR3 is CASSEGLKLFF. The CDR3 DNA sequence: TGTGCCAGCAGTGAGGGGCTAAAACTGTTTTTT.

To note about this clone: Other DNA variants within this sample encode the same CDR3. The V call is TRBV3-1 (or the pseudogene TRBV3-2), the J call TRBJ1-5; D call uncertain. V shed 0 bases and J shed 2 bases, with 11 bases lying between them. The germline V gene has CDR1 LGHDT and CDR2 YNNKEL (reference sequence). This CDR3 region has 16 residues. CDR3 nucleotide sequence: TGTGCCAGCAGCCAAGATTCGAGAGGCGGCAATCAGCCCCAGCATTTT. Encoded protein: CASSQDSRGGNQPQHF.